One sample yielded the 13 T cell receptor beta chains listed below, sequenced in a study of neoadjuvant nivolumab and ipilimumab in lung cancer. Sequencing used immunoSEQ multiplex PCR; TCRdb keeps in-frame clones, though not all of them. The sample has about 4,000 clones; about 80% are singletons. This specimen consisted of peripheral blood, obtained after neoadjuvant nivolumab, alone or with ipilimumab, at or shortly before surgery. The receptor set was obtained from an adult with non-small cell lung cancer.

CDR3 residues: CASGTPSNYGYTF. The CDR3 nucleotides read TGTGCCAGCGGCACTCCGTCTAACTATGGCTACACCTTC. The chain combines TRBV28 with TRBJ1-2; no clear D. The CDR3 length is 13 residues. Germline V gene sequence: CDR1 MDHEN, CDR2 SYDVKM. V lost 8 bases to trimming and J lost 0 bases, with 10 bases between them.

This clone was recorded once. This chain connects TRBV7-2 to TRBJ1-2; TRBD1 aligns across 7 bases. Germline CDR1 SGHTA, CDR2 FQGNSA. The CDR3 is 13 residues long. Germline trimming cut 3 bases from V and 8 bases from J; bases unmatched to any gene: 6. The CDR3 here is CASSFTGEAGYTF. As DNA, the CDR3 is TGTGCCAGCAGCTTTACAGGGGAGGCGGGCTACACCTTC.

This chain connects TRBV9 to TRBJ1-3; D gene uncertain. V was pared by 4 bases and J by 0 bases, with 5 bases between. CDR1 and CDR2 from the germline V gene are SGDLS and YYNGEE. The CDR3 has 13 residues. The CDR3 nucleotides read TGTGCCAGCAGCTTGGGCTCTGGAAACACCATATATTTT. Protein: CASSLGSGNTIYF. The full variable domain, its missing parts supplied by reference TRBV9 and TRBJ1-3, is DSGVTQTPKHLITATGQRVTLRCSPRSGDLSVYWYQQSLDQGLQFLIQYYNGEERAKGNILERFSAQQFPDLHSELNLSSLELGDSALYFCASSLGSGNTIYFGEGSWLTVV.

The chain recombines TRBV6-1 with TRBJ2-1; D may be TRBD2 (8 bases). Trimming took 4 bases from V and 0 from J, leaving 25 bases between them. This CDR3 contains 20 residues. The germline gives CDR1 MNHNS, CDR2 SASEGT. CDR3 coding DNA: TGTGCCAGCAGTGCGACAGGGAAAGCGGGAGTTGGGAGCTCCTACAATGAGCAGTTCTTC. Translating gives CASSATGKAGVGSSYNEQFF.

This chain connects TRBV29-1 to TRBJ2-7; D is possibly TRBD2 (5 bases). Germline loops: CDR1 SQVTM, CDR2 ANQGSEA. The CDR3 spans 14 residues. Trimming removed 1 base at V and 7 bases at J, with 17 bases between. In DNA form, the CDR3 reads TGCAGCGTTGAAGCTGCTATCGGACCGGGGGAGCAGTACTTC. Its protein is CSVEAAIGPGEQYF.

The gene calls are TRBV5-5 and TRBJ2-3, with D perhaps matching TRBD1 (5 bases). Between the trimmed V and J ends, which lost 2 bases and 2 bases, there was a span of 9 bases. The CDR3 spans 14 residues. Germline CDR1 and CDR2: SGHKS and YYEKEE (reference sequence). CDR3 region: CASSLQVATDTQYF. In DNA, the CDR3 is TGTGCCAGCAGCTTACAGGTAGCCACAGATACGCAGTATTTT.

This clone was seen a single time. V and J are TRBV5-1 and TRBJ2-2, with TRBD1 as a possible D gene (5 bases). This CDR3 spans 13 amino acids. Germline-derived CDR1 and CDR2 are SGHRS and YFSETQ. V was trimmed by 5 bases and J by 4 bases, leaving 9 bases between them. The CDR3 coding sequence is TGCGCCAGCAGTGTAAGGGGCACCGGGGAGCTGTTTTTT. Its translation: CASSVRGTGELFF.

The rearrangement uses TRBV6-5 and TRBJ1-2, with a weak D call TRBD1 (6 bases). V was clipped by 10 bases and J by 4 bases, with 10 bases between them. Germline-derived CDR1 and CDR2 are MNHEY and SVGAGI. CDR3 size: 11 residues. CDR3 coding DNA: TGTGCCACAGGGGTGGGCTATGGCTACACCTTC. Residues: CATGVGYGYTF.

The rearrangement uses TRBV28 and TRBJ2-6; the D is unclear. V was shortened by 2 bases and J by 0 bases, with 5 bases between the two germline ends. Germline V lookup: CDR1 MDHEN, CDR2 SYDVKM. The CDR3 consists of 15 residues. The CDR3 protein is CASSLGISGANVLTF. CDR3 DNA sequence: TGTGCCAGCAGTTTAGGAATCTCTGGGGCCAACGTCCTGACTTTC.

The chain combines TRBV30 with TRBJ2-3; D is unclear. The CDR3 is 14 residues long. V was trimmed by 3 bases and J by 1 base, leaving 11 bases between them. Germline V gene lookup returns CDR1 GTSNPN and CDR2 SVGIG (reference sequence). The CDR3 bases are TGTGCCTGGAGCCTCCCCGGTGGCACAGATACGCAGTATTTT. The encoded protein is CAWSLPGGTDTQYF. The complete variable domain, with remaining parts taken from reference TRBV30 and TRBJ2-3, reads SQTIHQWPATLVQPVGSPLSLECTVEGTSNPNLYWYRQAAGRGLQLLFYSVGIGQISSEVPQNLSASRPQDRQFILSSKKLLLSDSGFYLCAWSLPGGTDTQYFGPGTRLTVL.

V is TRBV30 and J is TRBJ1-5; D is uncertain. Germline assignment: CDR1 GTSNPN and CDR2 SVGIG (reference sequence). This CDR3 is 12 amino acids long. With 0 bases removed from V and 6 bases from J, the gap between germline ends came to 6 bases. For the CDR3, the DNA is TGTGCCTGGAGTGTGGGAGCTCAGCCCCAGCATTTT. It yields the protein CAWSVGAQPQHF. Based on the CDR3 plus reference TRBV30 and TRBJ1-5, the full variable domain is SQTIHQWPATLVQPVGSPLSLECTVEGTSNPNLYWYRQAAGRGLQLLFYSVGIGQISSEVPQNLSASRPQDRQFILSSKKLLLSDSGFYLCAWSVGAQPQHFGDGTRLSIL.

V usage is TRBV5-4 and J usage is TRBJ1-1, with TRBD1 matching over 7 bases. Germline loops: CDR1 SGHNT, CDR2 YYREEE (reference sequence). The CDR3 runs to 15 residues. J gave up 4 bases and V 4 bases, and 10 bases lay outside the gene matches. This CDR3 is CASSVSQGGVTEAFF. In nucleotides, the CDR3 is TGTGCCAGCAGCGTCTCTCAGGGGGGAGTCACTGAAGCTTTCTTT.

The genes are TRBV28 and TRBJ2-3, with TRBD2 identical over 12 bases. CDR3 length: 14 residues. The germline V gene has CDR1 MDHEN and CDR2 SYDVKM. Trimming removed 5 bases from V and 7 bases from J; junction bases left unmatched: 4. DNA for the CDR3: TGTGCCAGCAGTGCTAGCGGGAGGGGAAATACGCAGTATTTT. It yields the protein CASSASGRGNTQYF. Using reference TRBV28 and TRBJ2-3 for the parts outside the CDR3, the full variable domain is DVKVTQSSRYLVKRTGEKVFLECVQDMDHENMFWYRQDPGLGLRLIYFSYDVKMKEKGDIPEGYSVSREKKERFSLILESASTNQTSMYLCASSASGRGNTQYFGPGTRLTVL.